This T cell receptor beta chain originates from a study of response to subunit inactivated influenza vaccine. This clonotype was seen a handful of times. The CDR3 is 14 amino acids. Germline-derived CDR1 and CDR2 are LGHNA and YNFKEQ. The V segment lost 4 bases and the J segment 4 bases; nucleotides outside the gene matches: 4. TCRdb used MiXCR to reprocess the RT-PCR reads, holding one entry per CDR3 protein. Of about 540,000 distinct CDR3 sequences listed, approximately 22% are singletons. This sample was also put to use in a study of T cells expressing NK-cell markers. From that paper: Beta-chain TCR cDNA was generated via 5'RACE template switching with UMIs. It was from sorted CD3+CD56+NKG2C+, CD3+CD56+NKG2C- and CD3+CD56-NKG2C+ T cells that TCR beta repertoires came. Several experiments added an anti-gamma-delta TCR antibody to sort only alpha-beta TCR T cells. Of the CD8+ T cell pool in over 5 donors, roughly 1.0-7.5% was accounted for by dominant NKG2C+ clonotypes. The same clonotypes also predominated in the CD3+CD56-NKG2C+ fraction of several donors.

This sequence joins TRBV4-2 and TRBJ2-1, with 7 nucleotides matching TRBD2. The TCR originated in a man in his fifties who received an inactivated influenza vaccine. Sequenced here: CD4+ T cells sorted from PBMCs, sampled 11 to 12 days after vaccination. The CDR3 DNA sequence: TGTGCCAGCAGCCCAAGACTAGCTTACAATGAGCAGTTCTTC. It encodes CASSPRLAYNEQFF.